This TCR beta chain was found in a study of T-cell reconstitution after alpha-beta-depleted transplantation in children. Whole-study findings and limits: The study reportedly traced alpha-beta T cells about two months after transplant to several hundred expanded graft clones.

V was clipped by 4 bases and J by 5 bases, with 13 bases between them. Germline V lookup: CDR1 SGHRS, CDR2 YFSETQ. The CDR3 contains 13 residues. It was with unique molecular identifiers that the TCRbeta library was prepared. TCRdb recomputed calls from the PCR reads with MiXCR, one row per CDR3 protein. The sample yields 200,000 to 300,000 distinct CDR3 sequences, more than 20% seen once. The sample holds many counts of this clonotype. Its specificity is unknown. The clonotype was recovered from a girl aged 2 to 10 with Fanconi anemia, due to receive a stem cell transplant. Specimen: PBMCs, collected before TCRalphabeta/CD19-depleted stem cell transplant. The rearrangement links TRBV5-1 to TRBJ2-7; TRBD1 or TRBD2 may be the D gene (5 bases each). CDR3 protein: CASSTFGADEQYF. The CDR3 DNA reads as TGCGCCAGCAGCACCTTCGGGGCGGACGAGCAGTACTTC.